This T cell receptor beta chain was sequenced in a study of shared clonotypes between healthy human individuals (dated by TCRdb to 2020 to 2022). A note on the overall study: The cohort included three men and a couple of women between 18 and 49 years of age. Each donor's leukapheresis produced roughly between roughly 0.85 and 10 billion PBMCs. Blood TCR repertoires of a handful of healthy adults were deeply sequenced to estimate repertoire size and the extent of clonotype sharing between individuals. To increase sequencing depth and limit assay-specific biases, different laboratories used diverse techniques to prepare libraries and sequence TCR repertoires. For each donor, three plates each were used for CD4 naive and CD4 memory, two plates were used for CD8 naive, and one plate was used for CD8 memory.

Comment on this clone: This clone's antigen is unknown. Per-nucleotide qualities are absent, and no much larger clonotype sits a single base away.

For the CD8 naive samples, CD45RO-negative cells were positively selected for CCR7, yielding a CD45RA+CCR7+ population from which TemRA cells were excluded. The donors were healthy, HIV-negative adults who had no recently reported acute infections or vaccinations. Every donor was a Caucasian adult living in Nashville, Tennessee, USA. Blood was collected by leukapheresis, and PBMCs were isolated by Ficoll-Histopaque density gradient centrifugation and then cryopreserved in liquid nitrogen vapor phase. Analytical flow cytometry was used to check the purity and quantity of every magnetically sorted T cell population. Genomic DNA was isolated from every sorted fraction and measured by UV absorbance on a Nanodrop 2000c. The CDR3 goes from the cysteine to the phenylalanine over 15 residues. Of all the DNA, just the CDR3 is kept, 45 bases in frame from base 1. CDR1 and CDR2 are read off the germline V gene as KGHSH and LQKENI. V loses 5 bases of germline sequence and J loses 2 bases, and the interval between the two ends is 15 bases.

Using the deep immunoSEQ assay, multiplex PCR amplified TCR CDR3 regions from genomic DNA. Genomic DNA extracted from each cell subset was distributed evenly over all wells of several immunoSEQ 96-well plates, and each plate served as one replicate. For sorted subsets, approximately 190 ng of genomic DNA, equivalent to roughly 30,000 T cell genomes, went into each replicate PCR. Purified libraries were quantified with a Qubit 3.0 fluorometer, sized on a Bioanalyzer 2100, and re-quantified with the KAPA Library Quantification kit. Every immunoSEQ 96-well plate was sequenced on a separate single-read 150-cycle Illumina NextSeq 550 flow cell. Per the original workflow: The immunoSEQ output contained only junctional sequences without quality scores, so filtering could not match that applied to full-length reads. To assign V/J genes and CDR3, sequences were annotated using PyIR, a Python wrapper for IgBLAST v1.9, with IMGT germline references. Reads were filtered out if the reads had weak V/J assignments (E-value above 1e-6), no CDR3, stop codons, out-of-frame junctions, or ambiguous translated residues. A V3J clonotype was defined by an identical inferred V gene, J gene, and CDR3 amino acid sequence. The percentage overlap between two repertoires was calculated by dividing the number of shared unique clonotypes by the size of the smaller repertoire. RTK rarefaction, the Chao1 estimator, and Recon v2.1 estimates of unobserved clonotypes were used to assess repertoire richness. Generation probabilities were computed with OLGA for all TCRbeta clonotypes obtained by the gDNA method from several donors. TCRdb obtained this table from immuneACCESS and retained in-frame rearrangements with V and J assigned. These tables miss some clones; where compared with another copy, unresolved V genes account for less than half of the shortfall, and the remainder is unexplained. The V and J calls and clone size were taken over from that table, and D and trimming were inferred from the DNA. The sample table records some 2 million clones; over 85% of these occur just once. Of the sample, more than 0.9% is held by the ten largest clones.

Overall results and qualifications from the work: Sampling was restricted to blood, and TCR repertoires in tissues likely differ from the TCR repertoires found in blood. Clonotypes shared by all four sorted-subset donors showed higher generation probabilities than non-shared clonotypes. Across a few donors, approximately 5% of naive CD4, around 3.5% of naive CD8, roughly 2.3% of memory CD4, and approximately 0.4% of memory CD8 clonotypes were shared. Estimated clonotype richness was generally larger for naive than for memory subsets. Pairwise subsampling led to the expectation that sequencing depth would affect the degree of clonotype sharing among donors. Because the study included only a small number of donors, the genetic and exposure-history diversity represented was limited. Incomplete sequencing was indicated by rarefaction of sorted-subset datasets, despite the large sequencing depth.

The origin of this receptor is a man younger than 35 in good health. The chain links TRBV18 with TRBJ2-5, with the D assignment possibly TRBD1 or TRBD2, given 5 matching bases for each. The specimen was naive CD8+ T cells sorted from blood. The cell subset or site label, as the study defines it: CD45RA+CCR7+. This receptor has the CDR3 CASSSRDPKQETQYF. The DNA sequence reads TGTGCCAGCTCATCACGGGACCCCAAACAAGAGACCCAGTACTTC.